The clone carrying this T cell receptor beta chain showed up many times. Antigen unknown. The sample originates from a study of response to subunit inactivated influenza vaccine. Study results and limitations: Every seasonal influenza vaccination brings in few new T cells, the authors suggested.

With 6 bases removed from V and 0 bases from J, the gap between germline ends came to 9 bases. Germline CDR1 and CDR2: SQVTM and ANQGSEA. The CDR3 has 12 residues. TCRdb redid the calling of the RT-PCR reads with MiXCR, one entry per CDR3 protein. The table lists some 520,000 distinct CDR3 sequences, 16% of them singletons, with about 3% in the top ten. The chain joins TRBV29-1 to TRBJ2-7; a weak D match, TRBD2 (6 bases). This specimen consisted of CD4+ T cells sorted from PBMCs, obtained around 25 months after vaccination. This clonotype was sampled from a man aged 45-69 years who received an inactivated influenza vaccine. CDR3 nucleotide sequence: TGCAGCGTCTCCGGGGGCTCCTACGAGCAGTACTTC. This encodes CSVSGGSYEQYF.